This entry lists 16 T cell receptor beta chains sequenced from one sample in a study of cytomegalovirus exposure and HLA in healthy donors. PCR involved 60 Vbeta and 13 Jbeta primers. Produced via immunoSEQ multiplex PCR; TCRdb's table is partial and in-frame only. The table records approximately 120,000 clones, roughly 74% of them present only once. Source material: PBMCs. These receptors came from a woman in her 50s in good health and CMV-seropositive.

The chain uses TRBV5-1 and TRBJ2-7; 10 bases line up with TRBD1. The CDR3 contains 16 residues. J lost 4 bases, V lost 0 bases, and 7 bases had no gene match. Germline V gives CDR1 SGHRS, CDR2 YFSETQ. The CDR3 here is CASSLAPGQGGYEQYF. The CDR3 nucleotides read TGCGCCAGCAGCTTGGCCCCCGGACAGGGGGGATACGAGCAGTACTTC.

The rearrangement joins TRBV5-5 to TRBJ2-1; TRBD1 might be the D (5 bases). Germline V lookup: CDR1 SGHKS, CDR2 YYEKEE (reference sequence). The CDR3 totals 13 residues. Trimming removed 0 bases from V and 6 bases from J, with 7 bases in between. The CDR3 DNA follows: TGTGCCAGCAGCTTGGTAGGGGCCAATGAGCAGTTCTTC. Translating gives CASSLVGANEQFF. Filled out from reference TRBV5-5 and TRBJ2-1, the complete variable domain reads DAGVTQSPTHLIKTRGQQVTLRCSPISGHKSVSWYQQVLGQGPQFIFQYYEKEERGRGNFPDRFSARQFPNYSSELNVNALLLGDSALYLCASSLVGANEQFFGPGTRLTVL.

This clone was recorded a few times. This rearrangement joins TRBV28 to TRBJ1-2; 12 bases match TRBD1. Germline assignment: CDR1 MDHEN and CDR2 SYDVKM. The trim removed 8 bases at V and 6 bases at J, leaving 13 bases unmatched. This CDR3 comprises 16 residues. The CDR3 is CASGVGTGGLQNGYTF. CDR3 nucleotide sequence: TGTGCCAGCGGGGTGGGGACAGGGGGCTTGCAGAATGGCTACACCTTC.

The gene calls are TRBV5-5 and TRBJ2-7; the match to TRBD1 covers 10 bases. Unmatched junction bases numbered 4, after V lost 0 bases and J lost 4 bases. Looked up from germline, CDR1 is SGHKS and CDR2 is YYEKEE (reference sequence). The CDR3 sequence is 15 residues long. This CDR3 is CASSLAGTGEYEQYF. The CDR3, as DNA: TGTGCCAGCAGCTTGGCGGGGACAGGGGAATACGAGCAGTACTTC.

The V call is TRBV5-1, the J call TRBJ1-2; the match to TRBD1 covers 7 bases. The CDR3 consists of 15 residues. Germline V gene lookup returns CDR1 SGHRS and CDR2 YFSETQ. With V trimmed by 4 bases and J by 6 bases, 12 bases remained unmatched. The CDR3 bases are TGCGCCAGCAGCGTAGGACAGGTTAATCGGGATGGCTACACCTTC. Its translation is CASSVGQVNRDGYTF.

The chain recombines TRBV7-6 with TRBJ2-5, with 12 nucleotides matching TRBD2. There are 15 residues in the CDR3. V dropped 5 bases and J dropped 5; count of bases not matched to a gene: 6. Germline lookup yields CDR1 SGHVS and CDR2 FNYEAQ. CDR3: CASSILLAGGETQYF. CDR3 DNA: TGTGCCAGCAGCATACTCCTAGCGGGGGGGGAGACCCAGTACTTC.

The chain links TRBV6-1 to TRBJ1-2; TRBD1 aligns across 9 bases. CDR3 length: 15 amino acids. Germline values: CDR1 MNHNS, CDR2 SASEGT. The V and J ends lost 7 bases and 4 bases, in that order; junction bases with no gene match: 10. The CDR3 DNA reads as TGTGCCAGCACCAAGACAGGGGGAGTTGTCTATGGCTACACCTTC. Protein sequence: CASTKTGGVVYGYTF.

The chain has TRBV18 and TRBJ1-2, with TRBD1 as a possible D gene (5 bases). Germline V gene data show CDR1 as KGHSH and CDR2 as LQKENI. The CDR3 runs to 14 residues. Trimming cost V 3 bases and J 6 bases, with 14 bases left between them. The CDR3 DNA follows: TGTGCCAGCTCACCGAACGGGGGTGCGGATGGCTACACCTTC. Its protein is CASSPNGGADGYTF.

On this clone itself: The same CDR3 arises from other DNA sequences in this sample as well. The CDR3 coding sequence is TGTGCCTGGAGTGGCGGGACAGTTAATCAGCCCCAGCATTTT. This codes for CAWSGGTVNQPQHF. This chain joins TRBV30 and TRBJ1-5, with 7 bases identical to TRBD1. J lost 4 bases, V lost 1 base, and 4 bases had no gene match. The CDR3 spans 14 residues. Germline V gives CDR1 GTSNPN, CDR2 SVGIG (reference sequence).

The rearrangement uses TRBV18 and TRBJ1-2; D may be TRBD1 (6 bases). The CDR3 has 14 residues. V was trimmed by 2 bases and J by 0 bases, leaving 7 bases between them. CDR1 and CDR2 (germline): KGHSH, LQKENI. CDR3 coding DNA: TGTGCCAGCTCACCAAAGGGGGCTAACTATGGCTACACCTTC. Encoded protein: CASSPKGANYGYTF.

This chain joins TRBV2 and TRBJ1-1, with D hard to call. Germline lookup yields CDR1 SNHLY and CDR2 FYNNEI. Trimming cost V 7 bases and J 1 base, with 7 bases left between them. The CDR3 totals 12 residues. The CDR3 nucleotides read TGTGCCAGCAATTTTAAGAACACTGAAGCTTTCTTT. It yields the protein CASNFKNTEAFF.

V usage is TRBV28 and J usage is TRBJ2-7, with TRBD2 as a possible D gene (6 bases). V was trimmed by 8 bases and J by 0 bases, leaving 8 bases between them. CDR3 size: 12 residues. CDR1 MDHEN and CDR2 SYDVKM come from the germline V gene. CDR3 residues: CASGGFSYEQYF. The CDR3 bases are TGTGCCAGCGGGGGGTTCTCCTACGAGCAGTACTTC. The whole variable domain, remainder taken from reference TRBV28 and TRBJ2-7, is DVKVTQSSRYLVKRTGEKVFLECVQDMDHENMFWYRQDPGLGLRLIYFSYDVKMKEKGDIPEGYSVSREKKERFSLILESASTNQTSMYLCASGGFSYEQYFGPGTRLTVT.

This sequence joins TRBV9 and TRBJ2-1; 11 positions agree with TRBD2. This CDR3 comprises 18 residues. Looked up from germline, CDR1 is SGDLS and CDR2 is YYNGEE. Trimming cost V 1 base and J 5 bases; bases outside gene matches: 11. The CDR3 region has the DNA TGTGCCAGCAGCGTATCGGCTAGCGGGGGGTCCAACCACAATGAGCAGTTCTTC. Its translation: CASSVSASGGSNHNEQFF. Filled out from reference TRBV9 and TRBJ2-1, the complete variable domain reads DSGVTQTPKHLITATGQRVTLRCSPRSGDLSVYWYQQSLDQGLQFLIQYYNGEERAKGNILERFSAQQFPDLHSELNLSSLELGDSALYFCASSVSASGGSNHNEQFFGPGTRLTVL.

This chain links TRBV7-9 with TRBJ2-3, with 10 bases that match TRBD1. V was clipped by 5 bases and J by 1 base; unmatched bases: 3. CDR1 and CDR2 from the germline V gene are SEHNR and FQNEAQ (reference sequence). The CDR3 spans 15 residues. CDR3 residues: CASSAGTGGTDTQYF. The CDR3, as DNA: TGTGCCAGCAGCGCCGGGACAGGGGGCACAGATACGCAGTATTTT.

Within the sample, this clone is medium-sized. V and J are TRBV7-3 and TRBJ1-4, with 8 bases lining up with TRBD1. The CDR3 covers 18 residues. V shed 5 bases and J 0 bases; nucleotides not matched to a gene: 11. In germline, CDR1 is SGHTA, CDR2 FQGTGA. CDR3 nucleotide sequence: TGTGCCAGCAGCCCAGGGGACAGGATAGTTGCAACTAATGAAAAACTGTTTTTT. Residues: CASSPGDRIVATNEKLFF. The variable domain in full, completed from reference TRBV7-3 and TRBJ1-4, reads GAGVSQTPSNKVTEKGKYVELRCDPISGHTALYWYRQSLGQGPEFLIYFQGTGAADDSGLPNDRFFAVRPEGSVSTLKIQRTERGDSAVYLCASSPGDRIVATNEKLFFGSGTQLSVL.

This clone was counted a few times. J is TRBJ1-1 and V is TRBV7-6; D remains unclear. The V end was cut by 2 bases, the J end by 6 bases, with 19 bases between. Germline V gene lookup returns CDR1 SGHVS and CDR2 FNYEAQ. CDR3 length: 16 amino acids. The CDR3 DNA is TGTGCCAGCAGCTTACACAGATCGCAGTCGTTCGCTGAAGCTTTCTTT. It encodes CASSLHRSQSFAEAFF.